Following are 25 T cell receptor beta chains from one sample sequenced in a study of T cells in Graves' hyperthyroidism and ophthalmopathy. Amplified TCR beta CDR3 regions derived from RNA transcripts. When the TCR CDR3 underwent first-round RT-PCR, the HTBI primer set was used. TCRdb re-called the multiplex PCR reads through MiXCR, storing one row per CDR3 protein. The sample has 50,000 to 60,000 distinct CDR3 sequences, less than 60% seen once; the top ten hold about a tenth. Source material: blood. The source is a woman between 50 and 59 years old with Graves' ophthalmopathy.

At least ten counts were recorded for this clonotype. This rearrangement joins TRBV6-5 to TRBJ2-3; 10 bases align to TRBD2. V gave up 0 bases and J gave up 2 bases; unmatched junction bases: 2. Germline CDR1 MNHEY, CDR2 SVGAGI. This CDR3 is built from 16 residues. DNA of the CDR3: TGTGCCAGCAGTTACTCCGGACTAGCGGTCACAGATACGCAGTATTTT. Its protein product is CASSYSGLAVTDTQYF.

The gene calls are TRBV10-3 and TRBJ2-5; D is uncertain. V was clipped by 2 bases and J by 7 bases, with 2 bases between them. This CDR3 comprises 10 residues. CDR1 and CDR2 from the germline V gene are ENHRY and SYGVKD. CDR3 DNA: TGTGCCATCAGTGAGGGGACCCAGTACTTC. The encoded protein is CAISEGTQYF.

This clonotype is deemed medium-sized. The V and J genes are TRBV29-1 and TRBJ1-2; TRBD1 is a possible D gene (6 bases). Between the trimmed V and J ends, which lost 5 bases and 5 bases, there was a span of 21 bases. Germline assignment: CDR1 SQVTM and CDR2 ANQGSEA. The CDR3 sequence is 15 residues long. CDR3: CSVMGGGAGRYGYTF. The CDR3 DNA is TGCAGCGTTATGGGCGGGGGGGCAGGCAGGTATGGCTACACCTTC.

This clonotype came up many times. The rearrangement links TRBV10-3 to TRBJ2-5; TRBD2 aligns across 12 bases. This CDR3 comprises 13 residues. CDR1 is ENHRY, CDR2 SYGVKD, per germline. With V trimmed by 10 bases and J by 7 bases, 7 bases remained unmatched. CDR3: CATLAGGRGTQYF. The DNA of the CDR3 is TGTGCCACACTAGCGGGAGGCCGGGGGACCCAGTACTTC.

This chain uses TRBV10-3 with TRBJ1-2; unclear D gene. This CDR3 has 10 amino acids. V was cut by 6 bases and J by 10 bases, with 9 bases left in between. From germline, CDR1 is ENHRY and CDR2 SYGVKD. Here the CDR3 DNA reads TGTGCCATCAGCCCCAAGGACTACACCTTC. Translation gives CAISPKDYTF.

The table lists this clonotype with many counts. The V call is TRBV2, the J call TRBJ2-3, with 8 bases that match TRBD2. After removal of 4 bases from V and 2 bases from J, the junction contained 5 bases not matched to a gene. The CDR3 extends over 15 amino acids. The germline V gene encodes CDR1 SNHLY and CDR2 FYNNEI. The CDR3 nucleotides read TGTGCCAGCAGTGGACAAGCGGGGGTCACAGATACGCAGTATTTT. Translated, it gives CASSGQAGVTDTQYF. The entire variable domain, with the rest obtained from reference TRBV2 and TRBJ2-3, is as follows: EPEVTQTPSHQVTQMGQEVILRCVPISNHLYFYWYRQILGQKVEFLVSFYNNEISEKSEIFDDQFSVERPDGSNFTLKIRSTKLEDSAMYFCASSGQAGVTDTQYFGPGTRLTVL.

This clonotype was seen repeatedly, ten times or more. The chain has TRBV7-9 and TRBJ2-7; possible D gene TRBD2, 6 bases. Per the germline V gene, CDR1 is SEHNR and CDR2 is FQNEAQ (reference sequence). V shed 5 bases and J shed 3 bases, with 8 bases lying between them. The CDR3 has 12 amino acids. CDR3 bases: TGTGCCAGCAGCAGGGGAGGCTACGAGCAGTACTTC. Translating gives CASSRGGYEQYF.

The rearrangement joins TRBV7-2 to TRBJ2-3; 13 nucleotides agree with TRBD2. The V segment lost 5 bases and the J segment 4 bases; nucleotides outside the gene matches: 12. Germline CDR1 reads SGHTA; CDR2 reads FQGNSA. The CDR3 has 18 residues. In DNA, the CDR3 is TGTGCCAGCAGCACTATTCCCGGGACTAGCGGGGACTCAGATACGCAGTATTTT. Protein: CASSTIPGTSGDSDTQYF.

This chain links TRBV20-1 with TRBJ2-1; no clear D. Trimming removed 1 base from V and 9 bases from J, with 4 bases in between. CDR3 size: 10 residues. The germline V gene has CDR1 DFQATT and CDR2 SNEGSKA (reference sequence). The CDR3 DNA is TGCAGTGCTAGAGGTGGTGAGCAGTTCTTC. Residues: CSARGGEQFF.

V usage is TRBV10-2 and J usage is TRBJ1-2, with D maybe TRBD1 (5 bases). This CDR3 is 13 amino acids long. V was shortened by 2 bases and J by 6 bases, with 10 bases between the two germline ends. Germline V gives CDR1 WSHSY, CDR2 SAAADI. CDR3 sequence: CASSEVREDGYTF. The DNA of the CDR3 is TGCGCCAGCAGTGAGGTCAGGGAGGATGGCTACACCTTC.

V gene TRBV7-2 combines with J gene TRBJ2-5, with D perhaps TRBD1 or TRBD2 (9 bases each). With 0 bases removed from V and 6 bases from J, the gap between germline ends came to 20 bases. The germline gives CDR1 SGHTA, CDR2 FQGNSA. The CDR3 consists of 17 residues. Written as DNA, the CDR3 is TGTGCCAGCAGCTTAGCGCCTAGCGGGACAGGGAGACAGACCCAGTACTTC. As protein: CASSLAPSGTGRQTQYF.

This rearrangement joins TRBV7-2 to TRBJ2-1; TRBD2 matches 10 bases. The ends lost 8 bases at V and 9 bases at J; junction bases unmatched: 22. This CDR3 spans 18 amino acids. Per germline, CDR1 SGHTA and CDR2 FQGNSA. CDR3 sequence (DNA): TGTGCCAGCGAGTGGGACCCGATCCCGGGACTAGCGAATGGTGAGCAGTTCTTC. Its translation is CASEWDPIPGLANGEQFF.

The chain links TRBV6-5 to TRBJ2-5; 8 nucleotides agree with TRBD2. J was trimmed by 7 bases and V by 5 bases; bases with no gene match: 6. The CDR3 contains 13 residues. Germline CDR1 is MNHEY and CDR2 is SVGAGI. The CDR3 DNA is TGTGCCAGCAGTAATGCCGGGAGGGGGACCCAGTACTTC. It translates to CASSNAGRGTQYF.

The J gene is TRBJ1-1, the V gene TRBV20-1; D not certain. The CDR3 is 16 residues long. Per the germline V gene, CDR1 is DFQATT and CDR2 is SNEGSKA (reference sequence). The V end was cut by 0 bases, the J end by 1 base, with 15 bases between. As DNA, the CDR3 is TGCAGTGCTAGAGATGGCGCCGGCGGGGAGAACACTGAAGCTTTCTTT. Protein product: CSARDGAGGENTEAFF.

To note about this clonotype: No conserved phenylalanine or tryptophan ends this CDR3, so it is likely a read error. V is TRBV9 and J is TRBJ2-5; 13 bases fit TRBD2. The junction had 2 bases not matched to a gene; V was cut back by 3 bases and J by 3 bases. In germline, CDR1 is SGDLS, CDR2 YYNGEE. The CDR3 sequence is 15 residues long. The CDR3 protein is CASSAGLAGKETQYC. For the CDR3, the DNA is TGTGCCAGCAGCGCGGGACTAGCGGGGAAAGAGACCCAGTACTGC.

Many counts were recorded for this clonotype. The rearrangement uses TRBV2 and TRBJ2-6; D not certain. Germline V gene data show CDR1 as SNHLY and CDR2 as FYNNEI. The CDR3 runs 16 residues. V was trimmed by 6 bases and J by 0 bases, leaving 12 bases between them. CDR3 DNA sequence: TGTGCCAGCAGGCCGGGTGAGATCTCTGGGGCCAACGTCCTGACTTTC. Translated, it gives CASRPGEISGANVLTF.

About this clonotype itself: No conserved phenylalanine or tryptophan is present at the end of the CDR3, so a read error is the likely explanation. This chain connects TRBV7-2 to TRBJ1-4; D unclear. CDR1 is SGHTA, CDR2 FQGNSA, per germline. CDR3 length equals 15 residues. CDR3 sequence (DNA): TGTGCCAGCAGCTTAGTCGGCAGAAGTAATGAAGAACTGTTTTCT. It encodes CASSLVGRSNEELFS.

Ten or more counts support this clonotype. The CDR3 DNA sequence: TGCGCCAGCAGCCAAACTCTGACTAGCGCGACCCAGTACTTC. Protein product: CASSQTLTSATQYF. The chain links TRBV4-1 to TRBJ2-5; 8 bases are shared with TRBD2. The CDR3 has 14 residues. J gave up 7 bases and V 2 bases, and 6 bases lay outside the gene matches. The germline CDR1 and CDR2 sequences are MGHRA and YSYEKL.

The chain links TRBV7-2 to TRBJ2-2, with 14 bases identical to TRBD2. Germline V lookup: CDR1 SGHTA, CDR2 FQGNSA. The CDR3 sequence is 16 residues long. J gave up 5 bases and V 3 bases, and 2 bases lay outside the gene matches. CDR3 coding DNA: TGTGCCAGCAGCTTCGGACTAGCGGGAGGTACCGGGGAGCTGTTTTTT. Its translation: CASSFGLAGGTGELFF.

For this clonotype: Compared with germline, one end of the junction differs, possibly owing to a read error. This rearrangement joins TRBV10-3 to TRBJ2-1, with 10 bases that match TRBD1. Germline V gives CDR1 ENHRY, CDR2 SYGVKD. This CDR3 is built from 15 residues. In nucleotides, the CDR3 is TGTGCCAGCAGTCCCGACAGGGGGCGATACAATGAGCAGTTCTTC. Protein product: CASSPDRGRYNEQFF.

Remarks on this clonotype: A junction boundary mismatches the germline segment, possibly from a read error. J is TRBJ2-7 and V is TRBV20-1, with TRBD2 identical over 8 bases. The CDR3 is 15 residues long. Germline V gene data show CDR1 as DFQATT and CDR2 as SNEGSKA (reference sequence). CDR3 in amino acids: CSAPVPIAGRNEQHF. The DNA for the CDR3 is TGCAGTGCTCCCGTCCCTATAGCGGGAAGGAATGAGCAGCACTTC.

V is TRBV4-1 and J is TRBJ2-6; D assignment may be TRBD1 or TRBD2 (5 bases each). CDR3 length equals 16 residues. Germline V gene sequence: CDR1 MGHRA, CDR2 YSYEKL. Trimming left V 1 base short and J 0 bases short, with 7 bases between. CDR3 coding DNA: TGCGCCAGCAGCCAAGGGGGGACCTCTGGGGCCAACGTCCTGACTTTC. It encodes CASSQGGTSGANVLTF.

This clonotype was observed at least ten times. The chain is built from TRBV13 and TRBJ2-1; weak D call: TRBD1 (5 bases). The germline CDR1 and CDR2 sequences are PRHDT and FYEKMQ (reference sequence). The CDR3 is 16 residues long. V lost 3 bases and J lost 2, with 14 bases in between. The DNA of the CDR3 is TGTGCCAGCAGCTTCACTACAGGAGAAACCTACAATGAGCAGTTCTTC. Protein product: CASSFTTGETYNEQFF.

This clonotype has at least ten counts. CDR3 amino acids: CASSLAVGRYNEQFF. The CDR3 region has the DNA TGTGCCAGCAGCTTAGCCGTCGGACGGTACAATGAGCAGTTCTTC. This sequence joins TRBV7-9 and TRBJ2-1, with D hard to call. Germline assignment: CDR1 SEHNR and CDR2 FQNEAQ (reference sequence). The CDR3 is 15 amino acids. V was clipped by 0 bases and J by 4 bases, with 10 bases between them.

This clonotype has at least ten counts. The V gene is TRBV28, the J gene TRBJ2-3; 8 bases fit TRBD2. Germline CDR1 and CDR2: MDHEN and SYDVKM. The CDR3 is 15 amino acids. V lost 2 bases to trimming and J lost 4 bases; unmatched junction nucleotides: 5. The CDR3 bases are TGTGCCAGCAGTTTAACGGGAGGGCTCGCAGATACGCAGTATTTT. Translating gives CASSLTGGLADTQYF.